This T cell receptor beta chain was found in a study of circulating tumor DNA in untreated peripheral T-cell lymphoma. Study details: Serial serum during treatment, plus baseline serum, was used to track tumor TCR clonotype ctDNA. Findings and limits, study-wide: Baseline tissues yielded roughly 88% and baseline serum 65% to 75% tumor-specific clonotype detection. Detectable ctDNA after therapy showed a trend toward worse survival. Two patients with persistent post-therapy ctDNA stayed in remission.

From germline, CDR1 is SQVTM and CDR2 ANQGSEA. This CDR3 contains 11 residues. Sequencing used immunoSEQ multiplex PCR; TCRdb keeps in-frame clones, though not all of them. The sample carries hundreds of clones, roughly 78% recorded once. In the case of this clone: Antigen unknown. At one of its ends the junction is not consistent with the germline gene, which may arise from a read error.

The sequencing input was cell-free DNA from blood serum. The clonotype originates from a human donor with peripheral T-cell lymphoma. The chain joins TRBV29-1 to TRBJ1-2; the D gene is possibly TRBD1 (5 bases). This CDR3 is CSVEYGQEGFF. CDR3 in DNA: TGCAGCGTTGAATACGGGCAGGAGGGGTTCTTC.